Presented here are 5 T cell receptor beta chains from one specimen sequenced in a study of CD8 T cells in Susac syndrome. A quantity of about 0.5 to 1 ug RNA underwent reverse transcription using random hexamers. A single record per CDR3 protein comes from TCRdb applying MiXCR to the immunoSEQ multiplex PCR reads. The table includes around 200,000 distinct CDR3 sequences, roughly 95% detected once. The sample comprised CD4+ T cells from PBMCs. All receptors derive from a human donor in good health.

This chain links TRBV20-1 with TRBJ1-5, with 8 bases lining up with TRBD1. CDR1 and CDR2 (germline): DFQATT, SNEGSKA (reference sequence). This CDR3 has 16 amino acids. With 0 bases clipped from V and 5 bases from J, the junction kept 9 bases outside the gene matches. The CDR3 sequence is CSARDPTDRVDQPQHF. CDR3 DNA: TGCAGTGCTAGAGATCCGACGGACAGGGTAGATCAGCCCCAGCATTTT.

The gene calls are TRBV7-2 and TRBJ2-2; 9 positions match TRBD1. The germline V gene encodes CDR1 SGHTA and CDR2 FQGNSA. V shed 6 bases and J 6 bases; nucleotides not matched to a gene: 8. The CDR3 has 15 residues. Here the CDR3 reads CASRPGTGRSGELFF. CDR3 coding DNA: TGTGCCAGCAGGCCCGGGACAGGGAGGTCCGGGGAGCTGTTTTTT. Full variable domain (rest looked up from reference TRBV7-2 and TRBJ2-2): GAGVSQSPSNKVTEKGKDVELRCDPISGHTALYWYRQSLGQGLEFLIYFQGNSAPDKSGLPSDRFSAERTGGSVSTLTIQRTQQEDSAVYLCASRPGTGRSGELFFGEGSRLTVL.

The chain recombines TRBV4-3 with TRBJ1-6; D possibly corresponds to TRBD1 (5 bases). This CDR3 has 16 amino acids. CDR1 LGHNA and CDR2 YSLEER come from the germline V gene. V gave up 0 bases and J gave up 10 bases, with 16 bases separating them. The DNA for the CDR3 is TGCGCCAGCAGCCAAGATTCCACAGGAGGTTACTCACCCCTCCACTTT. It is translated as CASSQDSTGGYSPLHF.

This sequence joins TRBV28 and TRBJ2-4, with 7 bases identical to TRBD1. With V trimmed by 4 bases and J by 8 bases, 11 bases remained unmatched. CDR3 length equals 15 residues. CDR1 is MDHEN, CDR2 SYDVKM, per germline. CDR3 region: CASSSTGTVGYIQYF. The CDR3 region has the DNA TGTGCCAGCAGTTCTACCGGGACAGTGGGGTACATTCAGTACTTC.

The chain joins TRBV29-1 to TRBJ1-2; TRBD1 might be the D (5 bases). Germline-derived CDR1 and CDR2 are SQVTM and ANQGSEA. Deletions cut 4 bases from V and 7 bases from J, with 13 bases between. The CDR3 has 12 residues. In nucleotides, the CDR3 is TGCAGCGTTGGTGGGGGAATCGGTGGCTACACCTTC. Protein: CSVGGGIGGYTF.